These 17 T cell receptor beta chains were all obtained from the same sample, sequenced in a study of blood T cell repertoires in COVID-19. TCRdb's table, derived via immunoSEQ multiplex PCR, lists solely in-frame clones and lacks some. The sample yields tens of thousands of clones, about 72% seen once. The sample consisted of peripheral blood. These receptor sequences come from a man between 65 and 79 years old with active or convalescent COVID-19.

V usage is TRBV5-1 and J usage is TRBJ2-7; D is unresolved. The germline V gene has CDR1 SGHRS and CDR2 YFSETQ. Between the trimmed V and J ends, which lost 2 bases and 0 bases, there was a span of 15 bases. The CDR3 has 16 residues. The CDR3 sequence: CASSFSFGITSYEQYF. In DNA form, the CDR3 reads TGCGCCAGCAGCTTTTCTTTCGGTATCACCTCCTACGAGCAGTACTTC.

On this clone: A junction end diverges from the germline sequence, so it may reflect a read error. CDR3 DNA sequence: TGTGCCAGCAGCGAAGCGCGCTTAGGGGTTCATGGCTACACCTTC. Protein: CASSEARLGVHGYTF. The rearrangement joins TRBV2 to TRBJ1-2; tentative D call: TRBD1 (5 bases). The CDR3 length is 15 residues. The V gene's germline CDR1 is SNHLY and CDR2 FYNNEI.

The chain uses TRBV6-5 and TRBJ1-1; D unclear. Trimming removed 8 bases from V and 11 bases from J, with 15 bases in between. This CDR3 is built from 11 residues. CDR1 is MNHEY and CDR2 is SVGAGI in the germline V gene. The CDR3 protein is CASRGARGAFF. CDR3 bases: TGTGCCAGCCGAGGAGCTAGAGGGGCTTTCTTT.

The genes are TRBV29-1 and TRBJ2-1; possible D gene TRBD1, 6 bases. V lost 1 base and J lost 3, with 10 bases in between. Per the germline V gene, CDR1 is SQVTM and CDR2 is ANQGSEA. This CDR3 contains 14 residues. The CDR3 DNA reads TGCAGCGTTGAAGGGTGGGGGCTCTACAATGAGCAGTTCTTC. It specifies CSVEGWGLYNEQFF.

The chain's CDR3 is CASIRLNRGSGYTF. CDR3 DNA sequence: TGTGCCAGCATCCGGCTGAACAGGGGGTCTGGCTACACCTTC. The chain links TRBV5-6 to TRBJ1-2; 8 bases align to TRBD1. Germline CDR1 reads SGHDT; CDR2 reads YYEEEE. The CDR3 contains 14 residues. J was trimmed by 7 bases and V by 6 bases; bases with no gene match: 11.

The chain recombines TRBV11-3 with TRBJ1-5; D perhaps matches TRBD1 (6 bases). Looked up from germline, CDR1 is SGHNT and CDR2 is YENEEA. The CDR3 loop spans 13 amino acids. The ends were cut back, 5 bases at V and 4 bases at J, with 9 bases in the middle. The CDR3 DNA is TGTGCCAGCAGCCCAGGGGTAAATCAGCCCCAGCATTTT. This encodes CASSPGVNQPQHF.

The chain couples TRBV6-5 to TRBJ2-7; the D gene is possibly TRBD1 (5 bases). This CDR3 contains 12 residues. Looked up from germline, CDR1 is MNHEY and CDR2 is SVGAGI. V was shortened by 3 bases and J by 5 bases, with 8 bases between the two germline ends. CDR3 in amino acids: CASSYAGNEQYF. The CDR3 region has the DNA TGTGCCAGCAGTTATGCAGGGAACGAGCAGTACTTC.

The rearrangement uses TRBV13 and TRBJ2-7; 9 positions match TRBD1. The CDR3 loop spans 14 amino acids. Germline assignment: CDR1 PRHDT and CDR2 FYEKMQ (reference sequence). Trimming took 7 bases from V and 5 from J; bases not matched to a gene: 9. Here the CDR3 DNA reads TGTGCCAGCAATCGGGGACAGGGTTCCCACGAGCAGTACTTC. This codes for CASNRGQGSHEQYF.

J is TRBJ1-1 and V is TRBV3-1 (or the pseudogene TRBV3-2); D might be TRBD1 (5 bases). CDR1 is LGHDT, CDR2 YNNKEL, per germline (reference sequence). The V gene lost 1 base and the J gene lost 4 bases, with 13 bases spanning the gap. This CDR3 comprises 15 residues. The CDR3 nucleotides are TGTGCCAGCAGCCAAGGGCGGGGCTGGGGCACTGAAGCTTTCTTT. This sequence encodes CASSQGRGWGTEAFF.

V gene TRBV6-5 combines with J gene TRBJ2-7; no clear D. CDR3 length equals 12 residues. The V end lost 6 bases, the J end lost 3 bases, and 9 bases lay between the germline ends. Germline CDR1 MNHEY, CDR2 SVGAGI. DNA for the CDR3: TGTGCCAGCAGAGTACAGCTCTACGAGCAGTACTTC. Amino acid sequence: CASRVQLYEQYF.

The chain uses TRBV3-1 (or the pseudogene TRBV3-2) and TRBJ1-1, with a tentative D call TRBD1 (6 bases). There are 13 residues in the CDR3. CDR1 and CDR2 from the germline V gene are LGHDT and YNNKEL (reference sequence). With 0 bases removed from V and 5 bases from J, the gap between germline ends came to 7 bases. In DNA, the CDR3 is TGTGCCAGCAGCCAAGAAGGGGGTACTGAAGCTTTCTTT. Amino acids: CASSQEGGTEAFF.

This chain joins TRBV7-2 and TRBJ1-5, with TRBD1 identical over 9 bases. The V segment lost 3 bases and the J segment 6 bases; nucleotides outside the gene matches: 12. Germline CDR1 SGHTA, CDR2 FQGNSA. This CDR3 contains 17 residues. The CDR3 reads CASSFTPPGQGSQPQHF. As DNA, the CDR3 is TGTGCCAGCAGCTTCACCCCCCCGGGACAGGGAAGTCAGCCCCAGCATTTT. The full variable domain, in which reference TRBV7-2 and TRBJ1-5 provide the parts outside the CDR3, is GAGVSQSPSNKVTEKGKDVELRCDPISGHTALYWYRQSLGQGLEFLIYFQGNSAPDKSGLPSDRFSAERTGGSVSTLTIQRTQQEDSAVYLCASSFTPPGQGSQPQHFGDGTRLSIL.

The chain recombines TRBV28 with TRBJ2-5, with D uncertain. CDR3 length: 12 residues. Germline values: CDR1 MDHEN, CDR2 SYDVKM. Trimming took 6 bases from V and 3 from J, leaving 8 bases between them. The CDR3, as DNA: TGTGCCAGCAGAACAGCTGAAGAGACCCAGTACTTC. Amino acid sequence: CASRTAEETQYF.

The genes are TRBV5-1 and TRBJ2-5; 10 bases line up with TRBD1. The CDR3 contains 16 residues. V trimming: 4 bases; J trimming: 3 bases; junction bases outside the gene matches: 9. Germline-derived CDR1 and CDR2 are SGHRS and YFSETQ. CDR3 sequence: CASSLGTGAYEETQYF. DNA of the CDR3: TGCGCCAGCAGCCTCGGGACAGGGGCTTACGAAGAGACCCAGTACTTC.

The V and J genes are TRBV18 and TRBJ2-1; 10 positions agree with TRBD2. In germline, CDR1 is KGHSH, CDR2 LQKENI. Losses at the gene ends were 3 bases for V and 3 bases for J; bases not matched to a gene: 2. The CDR3 is 15 amino acids. This CDR3 reads CASSPLAGDYNEQFF. The DNA of the CDR3 is TGTGCCAGCTCACCGCTAGCGGGGGACTACAATGAGCAGTTCTTC.

J is TRBJ2-7 and V is TRBV2, with 8 bases aligning to TRBD1. The germline V gene encodes CDR1 SNHLY and CDR2 FYNNEI. CDR3 length equals 12 residues. After removal of 6 bases from V and 9 bases from J, the junction contained 7 bases not matched to a gene. CDR3 in DNA: TGTGCCAGCAGCGTTCAACAGGGGGGGCAGTACTTC. This codes for CASSVQQGGQYF.

V gene TRBV30 combines with J gene TRBJ2-3; D not resolved. This CDR3 region has 13 residues. V lost 4 bases and J lost 2, with 10 bases in between. Germline V gives CDR1 GTSNPN, CDR2 SVGIG (reference sequence). The CDR3: CAWKPQNTDTQYF. The CDR3 coding sequence is TGTGCCTGGAAACCACAGAACACAGATACGCAGTATTTT.